This paragraph reports one TCR beta chain. Its target is unknown. V lost 3 bases and J 2 bases, leaving 12 bases between the germline ends. Germline values: CDR1 SGHRS, CDR2 YFSETQ. The CDR3 runs 14 residues. The data were obtained in a study of post-analysis software for immune sequencing data. Whole-study results and caveats: Patients had higher frequencies than controls of about 5 TRBV segments, including TRBV5-6, TRBV5-1 and TRBV20-1.

Prepared TCR beta cDNA libraries contained unique molecular identifiers. When about 0.85 to 11 million T cells were used, they gave about 490,000 cDNA molecules. TCRdb redid the calling of the PCR reads with MiXCR, one entry per CDR3 protein. The sample contains hundreds of thousands of distinct CDR3 sequences, around 40% of which appear only once. Sample: blood. This clonotype originated in a girl aged 10 to 17 with multiple sclerosis. The chain uses TRBV5-1 and TRBJ2-7; D not certain. This CDR3 is CASSWERRTYEQYF. CDR3 DNA: TGCGCCAGCAGCTGGGAACGACGGACCTACGAGCAGTACTTC.